The clone carrying this T cell receptor (beta chain) has ten or more counts. This sample was included in a study of human T cells and chemical hapten exposure. In the study overall: Patients, a majority of them female, were diagnosed with alopecia areata, totalis or universalis. Variability of per-sample TCR yields stemmed mainly from small differences in pooled library volume.

CDR1 and CDR2 from the germline V gene are DFQATT and SNEGSKA (reference sequence). V was pared by 6 bases and J by 0 bases, with 9 bases of the junction left unmatched. CDR3 length: 15 residues. Time point of the sample: patch test 1, 2 weeks after DPC sensitization. As to treatment: therapeutic diphenylcyclopropenone sensitization with weekly scalp DPC. Within the library, unique molecular identifiers were attached to each individual cDNA molecule. One entry per CDR3 protein results from TCRdb running MiXCR on the RACE reads. The table records some 94,000 distinct CDR3 sequences, around an eighth of them present only once.

The chain recombines TRBV20-1 with TRBJ2-5; 8 positions agree with TRBD2. The sequence was collected from a middle-aged woman with alopecia areata. Some clones in this sample may be carry-over from other donors' samples. Material: whole blood, obtained in connection with sensitization to the hapten diphenylcyclopropenone (DPC). The CDR3: CSAQLPSGHQETQYF. As DNA, the CDR3 is TGCAGTGCACAGCTGCCTAGCGGGCACCAAGAGACCCAGTACTTC.